This entry lists 16 T cell receptor beta chains sequenced from one sample in a study of blood T cell repertoires in COVID-19. TCRdb keeps only in-frame clones here, not all; method: immunoSEQ multiplex PCR. This table has 260,000 or so clones, 75% to 85% appearing once. Sequencing used peripheral blood. The receptors derive from a woman between 65 and 79 years old with acute or convalescent COVID-19.

The chain links TRBV19 to TRBJ1-4; tentatively, D is TRBD1 (5 bases). This CDR3 is built from 14 residues. Germline CDR1 is LNHDA and CDR2 is SQIVND (reference sequence). Trimming removed 5 bases from V and 8 bases from J, with 15 bases in between. Written as DNA, the CDR3 is TGTGCCAGTAGTCCGGGACTTTTCGGGGAAAAACTGTTTTTT. It encodes CASSPGLFGEKLFF.

The chain carries TRBV11-2 and TRBJ2-1, with 8 bases identical to TRBD1. Trimming took 0 bases from V and 9 from J; bases not matched to a gene: 7. The germline V gene encodes CDR1 SGHAT and CDR2 FQNNGV. The CDR3 loop spans 15 amino acids. The CDR3, as DNA: TGTGCCAGCAGCTTAGATCGGGCAGGACAGGGTGAGCAGTTCTTC. It is translated as CASSLDRAGQGEQFF.

The rearrangement uses TRBV5-4 and TRBJ2-3, with 10 bases matching TRBD1. The CDR3 sequence is 17 residues long. Germline trimming cut 2 bases from V and 8 bases from J; bases unmatched to any gene: 14. Germline CDR1 reads SGHNT; CDR2 reads YYREEE (reference sequence). This CDR3 is CASSFFSGQGVPFTQYF. The CDR3 region has the DNA TGTGCCAGCAGCTTTTTTTCCGGACAGGGGGTGCCATTTACGCAGTATTTT.

The chain recombines TRBV12-3 or TRBV12-4 with TRBJ1-2, with TRBD1 as a possible D gene (6 bases). Trimming removed 4 bases from V and 7 bases from J, with 10 bases in between. CDR3 length: 12 amino acids. In DNA form, the CDR3 reads TGTGCCAGCAGTTCGCACAGGGTTGGCTACACCTTC. As protein: CASSSHRVGYTF.

The chain couples TRBV28 to TRBJ1-5, with 9 bases that match TRBD1. Trimming cost V 2 bases and J 4 bases; bases outside gene matches: 15. The germline gives CDR1 MDHEN, CDR2 SYDVKM. There are 19 residues in the CDR3. CDR3 coding DNA: TGTGCCAGCAGTTTAGGGGGCTGGACAGGGGTGGGAGGGAATCAGCCCCAGCATTTT. Protein: CASSLGGWTGVGGNQPQHF.

This chain connects TRBV3-1 (or the pseudogene TRBV3-2) to TRBJ1-5; 12 bases fit TRBD1. Germline V gene data show CDR1 as LGHDT and CDR2 as YNNKEL (reference sequence). V shed 2 bases and J 2 bases; nucleotides not matched to a gene: 10. CDR3 size: 19 residues. CDR3 residues: CASSQPGTGGRGGNQPQHF. CDR3 coding DNA: TGTGCCAGCAGCCAACCCGGGACAGGGGGCAGAGGCGGCAATCAGCCCCAGCATTTT.

This clone was recorded once. The chain recombines TRBV24-1 with TRBJ2-3; weak D call: TRBD1 (5 bases). The ends were cut back, 7 bases at V and 0 bases at J, with 7 bases in the middle. Germline V gene data show CDR1 as KGHDR and CDR2 as SFDVKD. This CDR3 comprises 13 residues. The CDR3 here is CATSQGSTDTQYF. Written as DNA, the CDR3 is TGTGCCACCAGCCAGGGTAGCACAGATACGCAGTATTTT.

The V call is TRBV27, the J call TRBJ1-6; tentative D call: TRBD1 (6 bases). Per germline, CDR1 MNHEY and CDR2 SMNVEV (reference sequence). The CDR3 totals 14 residues. Trimming took 6 bases from V and 10 from J, leaving 16 bases between them. CDR3 amino acids: CASRQQGRGSPLHF. The CDR3 coding sequence is TGTGCCAGCAGACAACAGGGAAGGGGGTCACCCCTCCACTTT.

A single count supports this clone. This chain uses TRBV19 with TRBJ1-5, with a tentative D call TRBD1 (5 bases). Germline V CDR1 and CDR2: LNHDA, SQIVND (reference sequence). Trimming stripped 9 bases from V and 6 bases from J, with 21 bases between. This CDR3 has 15 residues. CDR3 DNA sequence: TGTGCCAGCCCCAATGCAGAAGGGGATGGTCAGCCCCAGCATTTT. Its protein product is CASPNAEGDGQPQHF.

The gene calls are TRBV7-2 and TRBJ2-2; D is unclear. The V and J ends lost 5 bases and 6 bases respectively, with 13 bases between them. CDR1 SGHTA and CDR2 FQGNSA come from the germline V gene. This CDR3 region has 14 residues. In DNA, the CDR3 is TGTGCCAGCAGCCCAGATGGAGTCCCCGGGGAGCTGTTTTTT. It translates to CASSPDGVPGELFF.

V is TRBV19 and J is TRBJ1-5; tentative D call: TRBD1 (6 bases). Germline CDR1 LNHDA, CDR2 SQIVND (reference sequence). Trimming removed 10 bases from V and 4 bases from J, with 14 bases in between. This CDR3 spans 13 amino acids. The CDR3 reads CATTGSLNQPQHF. CDR3 nucleotide sequence: TGTGCCACTACAGGGTCCCTTAATCAGCCCCAGCATTTT.

The V call is TRBV28, the J call TRBJ1-2; D possibly corresponds to TRBD1 (6 bases). The CDR3 length is 12 residues. CDR1 and CDR2 from the germline V gene are MDHEN and SYDVKM. V lost 0 bases, J lost 7 bases, and 6 bases lay in between. The CDR3 nucleotides read TGTGCCAGCAGTTTATGGGGGGCTGGCTACACCTTC. Translation gives CASSLWGAGYTF.

The chain has TRBV4-1 and TRBJ1-2, with D possibly being TRBD1 (6 bases). V shed 1 base and J shed 2 bases, with 11 bases lying between them. Germline CDR1 reads MGHRA; CDR2 reads YSYEKL. There are 15 residues in the CDR3. CDR3 protein: CASSQAPQGNYGYTF. CDR3 bases: TGCGCCAGCAGCCAAGCGCCTCAGGGGAACTATGGCTACACCTTC.

CDR3 nucleotide sequence: TGTGCCAGCAGCCAAGATTCTTCCGGGACATCCATCTACGAGCAGTACTTC. Translating it yields CASSQDSSGTSIYEQYF. The V gene is TRBV4-2, the J gene TRBJ2-7, with a weak D call TRBD1 (6 bases). Germline CDR1 is LGHNA and CDR2 is YNFKEQ. The CDR3 is 17 residues long. V was shortened by 0 bases and J by 3 bases, with 18 bases between the two germline ends.

Only a few counts were recorded for this clone. V usage is TRBV2 and J usage is TRBJ2-7; 7 bases are a match to TRBD1. The V segment lost 8 bases and the J segment 2 bases; nucleotides outside the gene matches: 3. The CDR3 extends over 12 amino acids. CDR1 SNHLY and CDR2 FYNNEI come from the germline V gene. The CDR3 coding sequence is TGTGCCAGCCTTGGACAGGCCTACGAGCAGTACTTC. Amino acid sequence: CASLGQAYEQYF.

This clone was detected once. The chain joins TRBV9 to TRBJ1-5, with 8 positions matching TRBD1. This CDR3 comprises 17 residues. CDR1 is SGDLS and CDR2 is YYNGEE in the germline V gene. After removal of 4 bases from V and 0 bases from J, the junction contained 9 bases not matched to a gene. The CDR3 reads CASSTGTGFHSNQPQHF. The CDR3 region has the DNA TGTGCCAGCAGCACTGGGACAGGCTTCCATAGCAATCAGCCCCAGCATTTT. The whole variable domain, remainder taken from reference TRBV9 and TRBJ1-5, is DSGVTQTPKHLITATGQRVTLRCSPRSGDLSVYWYQQSLDQGLQFLIQYYNGEERAKGNILERFSAQQFPDLHSELNLSSLELGDSALYFCASSTGTGFHSNQPQHFGDGTRLSIL.